The source of this T cell receptor beta chain is a study of cytomegalovirus exposure and HLA in healthy donors. Study-wide points: Some V segments (TRBV6-2 and TRBV6-3 among them) were excluded as indistinguishable. Reports credit the classifier with highly specific, highly sensitive diagnosis of cytomegalovirus status. As a later analysis showed, a missense DCLRE1C variant was linked to trimming of TCR beta V- and J-genes.

A remark on this clone: Its matching antigen is unknown.

V shed 4 bases and J 3 bases; nucleotides not matched to a gene: 7. In germline, CDR1 is SGHRS, CDR2 YFSETQ. The CDR3 covers 16 residues. This PCR relied on a set of 60 Vbeta primers and 13 Jbeta primers. TCRdb's table, derived via immunoSEQ multiplex PCR, lists solely in-frame clones and lacks some. The sample has 100,000 to 150,000 clones; 80% to 90% are singletons. Sequencing was carried out using PBMCs. This TCR was sampled from a male donor in good health and CMV-seropositive. V and J are TRBV5-1 and TRBJ2-3, with 11 bases fitting TRBD2. The CDR3, as DNA: TGCGCCAGCAGCCGACGGACTAGCGGGTCAACAGATACGCAGTATTTT. As protein: CASSRRTSGSTDTQYF.